This TCR beta chain was sequenced for a study of blood T cells in healthy people across ages. As for the study in general: Template-switching capture recovered about one barcoded beta molecule per two T cells.

Isolation per sample recovered at least 6 million PBMCs. For this clonotype: Its cognate antigen is unknown.

Whole-study findings and limits: Per-million-T-cell TCR beta diversity fell roughly linearly with age.

A second PCR of 7 to 11 cycles used a sample-barcoded 5' primer and a J-beta primer mix. Every sample returned 2.5 million or more CDR3-containing paired-end reads. One entry per CDR3 protein results from TCRdb running MiXCR on the 5' RACE reads. Here the sample spans about 670,000 distinct CDR3 sequences, 35% to 50% being singletons. This CDR3 is built from 14 residues. Germline V gives CDR1 DFQATT, CDR2 SNEGSKA (reference sequence). V lost 0 bases, J lost 7 bases, and 8 bases stayed unmatched. Sequencing was performed on blood. The chain combines TRBV20-1 with TRBJ1-2, with TRBD1 matching 7 bases. The source of this sequence is a man older than 75 in good health. The CDR3 sequence is CSAREPTGKSGYTF. The CDR3 bases are TGCAGTGCTAGAGAACCGACAGGGAAATCTGGCTACACCTTC.